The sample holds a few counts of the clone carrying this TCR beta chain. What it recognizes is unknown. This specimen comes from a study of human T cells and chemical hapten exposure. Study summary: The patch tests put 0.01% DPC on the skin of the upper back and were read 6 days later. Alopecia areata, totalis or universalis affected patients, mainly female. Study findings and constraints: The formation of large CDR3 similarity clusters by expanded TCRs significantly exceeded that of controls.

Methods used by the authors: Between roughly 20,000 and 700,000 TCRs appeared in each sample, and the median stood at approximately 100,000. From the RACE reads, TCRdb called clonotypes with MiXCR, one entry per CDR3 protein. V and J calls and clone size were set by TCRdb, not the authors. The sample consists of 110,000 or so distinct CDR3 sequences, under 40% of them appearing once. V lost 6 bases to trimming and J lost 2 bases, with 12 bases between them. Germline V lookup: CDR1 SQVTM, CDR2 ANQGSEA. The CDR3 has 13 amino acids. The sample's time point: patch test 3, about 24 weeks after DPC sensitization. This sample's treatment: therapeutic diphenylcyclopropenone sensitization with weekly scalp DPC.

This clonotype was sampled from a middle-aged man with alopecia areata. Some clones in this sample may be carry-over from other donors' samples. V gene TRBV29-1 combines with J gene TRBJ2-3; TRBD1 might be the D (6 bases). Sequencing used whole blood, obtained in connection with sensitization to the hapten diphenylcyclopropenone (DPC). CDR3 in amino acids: CSVRGRNTDTQYF. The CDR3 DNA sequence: TGCAGCGTCAGGGGCCGTAACACAGATACGCAGTATTTT.